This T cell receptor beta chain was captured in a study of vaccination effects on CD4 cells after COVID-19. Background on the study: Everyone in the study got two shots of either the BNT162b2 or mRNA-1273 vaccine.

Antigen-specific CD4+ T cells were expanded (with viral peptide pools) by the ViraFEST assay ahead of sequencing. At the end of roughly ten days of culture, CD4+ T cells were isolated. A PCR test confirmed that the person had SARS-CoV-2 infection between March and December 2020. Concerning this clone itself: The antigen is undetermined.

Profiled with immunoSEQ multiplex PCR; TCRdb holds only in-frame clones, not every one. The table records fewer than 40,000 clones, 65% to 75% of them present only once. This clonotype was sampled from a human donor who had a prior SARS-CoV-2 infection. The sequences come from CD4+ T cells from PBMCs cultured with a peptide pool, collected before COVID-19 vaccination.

The DNA for the CDR3 is TGTGCCACCAGCAGAGGACTGCGATTTGGCGGACAGGGGGCGCTCGGTAAAGAGACCCAGTACTTC. Translation: CATSRGLRFGGQGALGKETQYF. The chain is built from TRBV15 and TRBJ2-5; 11 bases fit TRBD1. This CDR3 comprises 22 residues. The trim removed 1 base at V and 3 bases at J, leaving 22 bases unmatched. The V gene's germline CDR1 is LNHNV and CDR2 YYDKDF (reference sequence).